Shown below are 2 T cell receptor beta chains from a single sample sequenced in a study of T cell changes during pregnancy in multiple sclerosis. Produced via immunoSEQ multiplex PCR; TCRdb's table is partial and in-frame only. The top ten hold over 2% of the sample, which has under 70,000 clones, about nine tenths seen once. Sequencing was performed on peripheral blood, taken in the third trimester of pregnancy. Every receptor here comes from a female donor in good health, enrolled as a control in a pregnancy study.

The chain couples TRBV5-4 to TRBJ2-7, with D possibly matching TRBD2 (5 bases). This CDR3 contains 12 residues. Germline V gene data show CDR1 as SGHNT and CDR2 as YYREEE (reference sequence). V lost 5 bases and J lost 6, with 12 bases in between. The chain's CDR3 is CASSLVAGEQYF. The CDR3 DNA reads as TGTGCCAGCAGTCTGGTGGCGGGCGAGCAGTACTTC.

The chain combines TRBV19 with TRBJ2-7, with D possibly being TRBD2 (7 bases). CDR1 LNHDA and CDR2 SQIVND come from the germline V gene (reference sequence). Trimming left V 6 bases short and J 0 bases short, with 12 bases between. This CDR3 is 14 amino acids long. Written as DNA, the CDR3 is TGTGCCAGTAGCACCGCGGGGGCCTCCTACGAGCAGTACTTC. Its protein product is CASSTAGASYEQYF.